These 18 T cell receptor beta chains were all obtained from the same sample, sequenced in a study of beta chain features in type 1 diabetes. Study results and caveats: Moderately but significantly shorter TCRB CDR3s were found in Type 1 diabetes patients in all four CD4+ subsets.

The whole isolated RNA underwent reverse transcription, so sequencing captured expressed TCRB transcripts. TCRdb keeps only in-frame clones here, not all; method: immunoSEQ multiplex PCR. The sample consists of roughly 700,000 clones, roughly an eighth of them appearing once. What these receptors recognize is not known. The sample consisted of naive CD4+ T cells from blood. The receptors come from a man younger than 35 with type 1 diabetes.

This CDR3 is CASSPRTSGGFVHTQYF. The DNA of the CDR3 is TGTGCCAGCAGTCCGCGGACTAGCGGGGGGTTCGTACATACGCAGTATTTT. The V and J genes are TRBV28 and TRBJ2-3, with 14 bases aligning to TRBD2. CDR3 length equals 17 residues. CDR1 is MDHEN, CDR2 SYDVKM, per germline. V lost 5 bases to trimming and J lost 7 bases; unmatched junction nucleotides: 11.

The rearrangement links TRBV30 to TRBJ1-2; 8 bases align to TRBD1. J was trimmed by 8 bases and V by 7 bases; bases with no gene match: 9. This CDR3 is built from 12 residues. Germline-derived CDR1 and CDR2 are GTSNPN and SVGIG (reference sequence). CDR3 nucleotide sequence: TGTGCCTCCGGACAGGGTTTGGAGGGCTACACCTTC. Translation: CASGQGLEGYTF.

In its sample, this clone was seen a few times. The chain carries TRBV5-1 and TRBJ2-1; no firm D call. Per germline, CDR1 SGHRS and CDR2 YFSETQ. V was clipped by 4 bases and J by 7 bases, with 15 bases between them. There are 14 residues in the CDR3. In DNA form, the CDR3 reads TGCGCCAGCAGCATCGGAGCCCCCTTTAATGAGCAGTTCTTC. This codes for CASSIGAPFNEQFF.

V is TRBV15 and J is TRBJ2-1; D remains ambiguous. Deletions cut 4 bases from V and 0 bases from J, with 13 bases between. The CDR3 length is 16 residues. Germline loops: CDR1 LNHNV, CDR2 YYDKDF (reference sequence). The CDR3: CATSNPDVSSYNEQFF. For the CDR3, the DNA is TGTGCCACCAGCAACCCGGACGTAAGCTCCTACAATGAGCAGTTCTTC.

This clone was counted between two and nine times. The chain carries TRBV6-5 and TRBJ2-2; D is unresolved. The ends were cut back, 5 bases at V and 8 bases at J, with 6 bases in the middle. Germline CDR1 and CDR2: MNHEY and SVGAGI. The CDR3 runs 11 residues. The CDR3 bases are TGTGCCAGCAGTGTGGTGGGGGAGCTGTTTTTT. This gives the protein CASSVVGELFF.

The V gene is TRBV2, the J gene TRBJ1-6; weak D call: TRBD1 (5 bases). CDR1 and CDR2 from the germline V gene are SNHLY and FYNNEI. There are 16 residues in the CDR3. Trimming took 6 bases from V and 6 from J, leaving 18 bases between them. CDR3 nucleotide sequence: TGTGCCAGCAGGGTAGATACAGGAGGGGCTAATTCACCCCTCCACTTT. This gives the protein CASRVDTGGANSPLHF.

The rearrangement uses TRBV27 and TRBJ1-2; 7 bases are a match to TRBD1. CDR1 and CDR2 (germline): MNHEY, SMNVEV (reference sequence). J lost 2 bases, V lost 3 bases, and 6 bases had no gene match. CDR3 length: 15 residues. CDR3 sequence: CASSFHGQANYGYTF. CDR3 DNA: TGTGCCAGCAGTTTCCACGGACAGGCGAACTATGGCTACACCTTC.

The chain is built from TRBV5-1 and TRBJ2-3, with D uncertain. The germline gives CDR1 SGHRS, CDR2 YFSETQ. V dropped 0 bases and J dropped 2 bases, with 7 bases sitting between them. This CDR3 is built from 14 residues. CDR3 protein: CASSLVPATDTQYF. CDR3 sequence (DNA): TGCGCCAGCAGCTTGGTTCCGGCCACAGATACGCAGTATTTT.

This clone has only a few counts. This chain uses TRBV19 with TRBJ2-5; TRBD2 aligns across 9 bases. V trimming: 6 bases; J trimming: 10 bases; junction bases outside the gene matches: 12. The germline V gene encodes CDR1 LNHDA and CDR2 SQIVND (reference sequence). The CDR3 length is 14 residues. CDR3 sequence reads: CASSQSGGPWDQYF. The CDR3 region has the DNA TGTGCCAGTAGCCAAAGCGGGGGGCCCTGGGACCAGTACTTC.

A few counts support this clone. CDR3 nucleotide sequence: TGTGCCTGGAACAGGGGCCACTATGGCTACACCTTC. Amino acids: CAWNRGHYGYTF. The chain recombines TRBV30 with TRBJ1-2; 7 bases line up with TRBD1. The germline V gene encodes CDR1 GTSNPN and CDR2 SVGIG (reference sequence). The CDR3 length is 12 residues. With 4 bases clipped from V and 3 bases from J, the junction kept 2 bases outside the gene matches.

The sample holds a few counts of this clone. The CDR3 DNA sequence: TGTGCCATCAAGGGCAGCCAAGAGACCCAGTACTTC. This translates into CAIKGSQETQYF. V is TRBV10-3 and J is TRBJ2-5; the D is unclear. The germline V and J ends were trimmed by 7 bases and 1 base, with 7 bases remaining between them. This CDR3 region has 12 residues. From germline, CDR1 is ENHRY and CDR2 SYGVKD.

The chain recombines TRBV6-5 with TRBJ2-5; unclear D gene. CDR3 size: 13 residues. V shed 5 bases and J shed 1 base, with 8 bases lying between them. Germline V lookup: CDR1 MNHEY, CDR2 SVGAGI. The CDR3 reads CASSPVPQETQYF. The CDR3 nucleotides are TGTGCCAGCAGTCCTGTACCCCAAGAGACCCAGTACTTC.

The chain combines TRBV6-5 with TRBJ1-5; D is undetermined. The CDR3 extends over 12 amino acids. Germline V gene sequence: CDR1 MNHEY, CDR2 SVGAGI. V lost 0 bases and J 7 bases, leaving 4 bases between the germline ends. The CDR3 nucleotides are TGTGCCAGCAGTTACTCCGGGCAGCCCCAGCATTTT. Protein: CASSYSGQPQHF.

This clone was seen only a few times. The chain links TRBV18 to TRBJ2-7; TRBD1 matches at 10 bases. J gave up 0 bases and V 5 bases, and 7 bases lay outside the gene matches. CDR3 length equals 16 residues. From germline, CDR1 is KGHSH and CDR2 LQKENI. Here the CDR3 DNA reads TGTGCCAGCTCAGCGTACCGGGACAGGGGCTCCTACGAGCAGTACTTC. It encodes CASSAYRDRGSYEQYF.

This clone turned up a few times. The chain employs TRBV11-2 and TRBJ1-2, with no clear D. Trimming shortened V by 1 base and J by 3 bases, and 9 bases separated the two germline ends. Germline CDR1 is SGHAT and CDR2 is FQNNGV. The CDR3 length is 14 residues. The CDR3 sequence: CASSLGNRDYGYTF. CDR3 nucleotide sequence: TGTGCCAGCAGCTTAGGTAACAGAGACTATGGCTACACCTTC.

The gene calls are TRBV5-1 and TRBJ1-1; unclear D gene. CDR1 and CDR2 from the germline V gene are SGHRS and YFSETQ. Trimming removed 0 bases at V and 7 bases at J, with 10 bases between. This CDR3 is 13 amino acids long. The CDR3 here is CASSLVQAHEAFF. CDR3 DNA: TGCGCCAGCAGCTTGGTCCAGGCCCATGAAGCTTTCTTT.

This clone was seen a few times. V and J are TRBV30 and TRBJ2-4; D ambiguous. V was cut by 5 bases and J by 0 bases, with 5 bases left in between. The CDR3 has 12 amino acids. Looked up from germline, CDR1 is GTSNPN and CDR2 is SVGIG (reference sequence). The CDR3 bases are TGTGCCTGGGGGGTAGCCAAAAACATTCAGTACTTC. Protein product: CAWGVAKNIQYF. Complete variable domain (other parts from reference TRBV30 and TRBJ2-4): SQTIHQWPATLVQPVGSPLSLECTVEGTSNPNLYWYRQAAGRGLQLLFYSVGIGQISSEVPQNLSASRPQDRQFILSSKKLLLSDSGFYLCAWGVAKNIQYFGAGTRLSVL.

This clone has just a few counts. V usage is TRBV7-2 and J usage is TRBJ1-1, with D perhaps matching TRBD1 (5 bases). The CDR3 totals 13 residues. Germline CDR1 and CDR2: SGHTA and FQGNSA. V lost 6 bases, J lost 2 bases, and 10 bases lay in between. The CDR3: CASSMGLNTEAFF. The CDR3 region has the DNA TGTGCCAGCAGTATGGGACTCAACACTGAAGCTTTCTTT.